Described below is a single T cell receptor (beta chain) sequence and its context. Assay used: immunoSEQ multiplex PCR; TCRdb lists only in-frame clones, some missing. Among some 200,000 clones listed, approximately 90% were seen once. The data were taken from a study of blood T cell repertoires in COVID-19. J was trimmed by 4 bases and V by 0 bases; bases with no gene match: 9. Germline CDR1 LGHDT, CDR2 YNNKEL (reference sequence). This CDR3 has 18 residues. Sequenced: PBMCs or T cells enriched from blood (not recorded which). This clonotype originated in a woman under 30 who had recovered from COVID-19. The V and J genes are TRBV3-1 (or the pseudogene TRBV3-2) and TRBJ2-3; 11 nucleotides align to TRBD2. CDR3 sequence (DNA): TGTGCCAGCAGCCAAGAAGCGCCGGGACTAGCGGCTTCAGATACGCAGTATTTT. Protein sequence: CASSQEAPGLAASDTQYF.